One sample yielded the 4 T cell receptor beta chains listed below, sequenced in a study of T cells in women clearing cervical HPV infection. Here immunoSEQ multiplex PCR was the method, and the copy in TCRdb shows in-frame clones only, minus some. This listing includes about 36,000 clones. Specimen: blood buffy coat. Source of these receptors: a woman between 18 and 70 years old with a cervical HPV16 infection that either progressed to CIN3+ or cleared (not recorded which).

Of note for this clone: The read falls 3 residues short of the CDR3 end, and the missing part is taken from the germline J gene. The chain links TRBV27 to TRBJ2-7; D is perhaps TRBD1 (6 bases). The CDR3 is 15 residues long. From germline, CDR1 is MNHEY and CDR2 SMNVEV (reference sequence). V gave up 6 bases and J gave up 3 bases, with 18 bases separating them. The CDR3 reads CASRDLQGQLYEQYF. The CDR3 bases that were read are TGTGCCAGCAGGGACCTACAGGGCCAACTCTACGAG.

Concerning this clone: From the germline J gene comes the end of the CDR3, since the read stops 3 residues before it. The rearrangement uses TRBV28 and TRBJ1-1, with 9 nucleotides matching TRBD1. The germline V gene encodes CDR1 MDHEN and CDR2 SYDVKM. The CDR3 loop spans 14 amino acids. J lost 7 bases, V lost 4 bases, and 7 bases had no gene match. CDR3 loop: CASSSQQGASEAFF. The CDR3 bases that were read are TGTGCCAGCAGTTCCCAACAGGGGGCAAGTGAA.

Comments on this clone: The DNA ends 3 residues before the CDR3 does, and the rest of the CDR3 is filled in from the germline J gene. The chain carries TRBV12-3 or TRBV12-4 and TRBJ1-1; a possible D gene is TRBD1 (5 bases). This CDR3 region has 14 residues. The ends were cut back, 2 bases at V and 3 bases at J, with 10 bases in the middle. The covered CDR3 bases are TGTGCCAGCAGTTTAAACAGGTGGTACACTGAA. Residues: CASSLNRWYTE. The full CDR3 protein reads CASSLNRWYTEAFF.

As regards this clone: The missing CDR3 end, 3 residues past where the read stops, is filled in from the germline J gene. The chain carries TRBV6-1 and TRBJ2-1, with TRBD2 identical over 7 bases. The germline V gene has CDR1 MNHNS and CDR2 SASEGT. This CDR3 spans 15 amino acids. J lost 1 base, V lost 4 bases, and 4 bases had no gene match. CDR3 residues: CASSAMGGSYNEQFF. CDR3 DNA, as far as it was read: TGTGCCAGCAGTGCTATGGGGGGGTCCTACAATGAG.